This TCR beta chain was retrieved from a study of shared clonotypes between healthy human individuals. On this clone: Its specificity is not known. At one boundary the junction diverges from the germline segment, which might be a read error.

General observations from the study: Clonotypes shared by all four donors outscored non-shared clonotypes in generation probability. With few donors, the genetic and exposure-history diversity represented was limited.

CD8 cells classed as naive were CD45RO-negative and positively selected for CCR7, excluding terminally differentiated effector memory CD45RA+ cells. Everyone who donated was a Caucasian adult who lived in Nashville, Tennessee. Each subset's genomic DNA was split evenly across several immunoSEQ plates. The assay was immunoSEQ multiplex PCR, and TCRdb's table has in-frame clones only and misses some. This sample has around 2.1 million clones; 93% occur once, and the top ten carry around 1.7%. The CDR3 covers 13 residues. Germline V gene lookup returns CDR1 SGHVS and CDR2 FQNEAQ. V gene TRBV7-8 combines with J gene TRBJ1-6; tentative D call: TRBD1 (6 bases). Sequencing was performed on naive CD8+ T cells from PBMCs. The sequence was collected from a young man in good health. Some clones in this sample may be carry-over from other donors' samples. CDR3 coding DNA: TGTGCCAGCAGCTTAGGGTTTGGGGGACAACCTTACTTT. Protein product: CASSLGFGGQPYF. The whole variable domain, filled in from reference TRBV7-8 and TRBJ1-6, reads GAGVSQSPRYKVAKRGQDVALRCDPISGHVSLFWYQQALGQGPEFLTYFQNEAQLDKSGLPSDRFFAERPEGSVSTLKIQRTQQEDSAVYLCASSLGFGGQPYFGNGTRLTVT.